The present T cell receptor beta chain was sequenced within a study of immune cell composition in non-small cell lung cancer. Frozen unsorted single-cell suspensions supplied the genomic DNA. Findings and limits, study-wide: Clones >0.5% enriched in tumour were rarer in adenocarcinoma (about 33%) than squamous (approximately 75%). TIL tumour reactivity correlated with maximal tumour-associated clone frequency in adenocarcinoma. Dominant in vivo tumour-associated clones were not shown to share tumour-reactive sequences.

TCRdb's copy holds only in-frame clones and misses some; the assay was immunoSEQ multiplex PCR. Counted here are thousands of clones, about 85% occurring once; the ten biggest clones make up around 18%. Turning to this clone: What it binds is unknown.

The origin of this receptor is a human donor with non-small cell lung cancer. The sample comprised lung tumor tissue.

This CDR3 is CATSSSRGEGETQYF. As DNA, the CDR3 is TGTGCCACCAGCTCGAGTAGGGGGGAGGGAGAGACCCAGTACTTC. The chain couples TRBV15 to TRBJ2-5; D may be TRBD2 (7 bases). CDR3 size: 15 residues. CDR1 is LNHNV, CDR2 YYDKDF, per germline (reference sequence). Trimming stripped 5 bases from V and 4 bases from J, with 17 bases between.